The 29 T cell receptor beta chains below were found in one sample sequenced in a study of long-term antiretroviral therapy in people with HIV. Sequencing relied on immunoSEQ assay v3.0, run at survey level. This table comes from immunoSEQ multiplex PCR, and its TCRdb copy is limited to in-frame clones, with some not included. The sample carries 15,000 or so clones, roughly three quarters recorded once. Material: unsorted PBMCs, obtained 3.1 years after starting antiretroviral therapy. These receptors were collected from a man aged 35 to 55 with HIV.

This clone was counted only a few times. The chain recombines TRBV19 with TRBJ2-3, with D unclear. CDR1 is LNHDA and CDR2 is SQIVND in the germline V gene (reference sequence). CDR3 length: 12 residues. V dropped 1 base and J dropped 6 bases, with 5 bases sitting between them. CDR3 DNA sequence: TGTGCCAGTAGTATAGGTTGGGATACGCAGTATTTT. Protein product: CASSIGWDTQYF.

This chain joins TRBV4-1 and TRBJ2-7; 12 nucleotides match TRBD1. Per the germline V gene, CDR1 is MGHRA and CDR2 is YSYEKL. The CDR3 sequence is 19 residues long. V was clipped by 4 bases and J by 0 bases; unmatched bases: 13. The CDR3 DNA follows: TGCGCCAGCAGCCTCCAAGGGGGACAGGGGGCTTGGAGCTCCTACGAGCAGTACTTC. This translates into CASSLQGGQGAWSSYEQYF.

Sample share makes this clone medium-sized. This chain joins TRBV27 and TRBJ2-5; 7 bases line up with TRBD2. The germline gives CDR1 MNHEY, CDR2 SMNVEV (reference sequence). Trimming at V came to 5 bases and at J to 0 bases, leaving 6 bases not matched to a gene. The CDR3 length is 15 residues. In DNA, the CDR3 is TGTGCCAGCAGTCCCTACGGGGGGTACCAAGAGACCCAGTACTTC. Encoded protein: CASSPYGGYQETQYF.

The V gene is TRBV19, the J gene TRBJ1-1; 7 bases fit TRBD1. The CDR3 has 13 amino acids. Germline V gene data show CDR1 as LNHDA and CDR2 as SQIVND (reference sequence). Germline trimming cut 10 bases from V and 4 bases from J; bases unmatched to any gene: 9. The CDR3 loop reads CATNQGVLTEAFF. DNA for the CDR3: TGTGCCACCAACCAGGGGGTCCTCACTGAAGCTTTCTTT.

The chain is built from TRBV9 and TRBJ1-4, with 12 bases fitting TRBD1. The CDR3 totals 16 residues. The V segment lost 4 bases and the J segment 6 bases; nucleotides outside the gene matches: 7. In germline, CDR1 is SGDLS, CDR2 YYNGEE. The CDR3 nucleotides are TGTGCCAGCAGCTTCGGGACAGGGGGCGCGGATGAAAAACTGTTTTTT. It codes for CASSFGTGGADEKLFF.

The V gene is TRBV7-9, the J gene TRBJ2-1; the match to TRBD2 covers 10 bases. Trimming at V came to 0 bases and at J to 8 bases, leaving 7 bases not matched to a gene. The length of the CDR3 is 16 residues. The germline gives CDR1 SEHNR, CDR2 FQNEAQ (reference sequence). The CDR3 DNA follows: TGTGCCAGCAGCTTAGCGGAGCGGGGGGGCCTAGATGAGCAGTTCTTC. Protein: CASSLAERGGLDEQFF.

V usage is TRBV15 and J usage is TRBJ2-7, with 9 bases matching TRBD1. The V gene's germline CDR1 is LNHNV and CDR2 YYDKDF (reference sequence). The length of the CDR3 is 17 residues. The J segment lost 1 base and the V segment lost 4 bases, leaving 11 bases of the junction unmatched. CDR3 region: CATSKRGQGVRSYEQYF. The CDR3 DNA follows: TGTGCCACCAGCAAAAGGGGACAGGGCGTAAGGTCCTACGAGCAGTACTTC.

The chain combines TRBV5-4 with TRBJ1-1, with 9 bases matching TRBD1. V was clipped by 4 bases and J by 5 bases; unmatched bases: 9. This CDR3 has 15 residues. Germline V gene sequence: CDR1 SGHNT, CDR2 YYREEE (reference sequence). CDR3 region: CASSHPQGAGTEAFF. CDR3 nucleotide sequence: TGTGCCAGCAGCCACCCACAGGGGGCAGGGACTGAAGCTTTCTTT.

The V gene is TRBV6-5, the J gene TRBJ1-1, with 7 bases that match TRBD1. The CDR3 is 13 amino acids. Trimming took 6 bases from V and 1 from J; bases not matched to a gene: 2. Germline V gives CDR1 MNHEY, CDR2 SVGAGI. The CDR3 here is CASSRGENTEAFF. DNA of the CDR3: TGTGCCAGCAGCAGGGGGGAGAACACTGAAGCTTTCTTT.

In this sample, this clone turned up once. As DNA, the CDR3 is TGTGCCAGCAGATCTCGACAGGGGCCTAACTATGGCTACACCTTC. Protein product: CASRSRQGPNYGYTF. The chain employs TRBV27 and TRBJ1-2; 8 bases line up with TRBD1. Germline CDR1 reads MNHEY; CDR2 reads SMNVEV (reference sequence). This CDR3 is 15 amino acids long. Trimming cost V 6 bases and J 0 bases; bases outside gene matches: 6.

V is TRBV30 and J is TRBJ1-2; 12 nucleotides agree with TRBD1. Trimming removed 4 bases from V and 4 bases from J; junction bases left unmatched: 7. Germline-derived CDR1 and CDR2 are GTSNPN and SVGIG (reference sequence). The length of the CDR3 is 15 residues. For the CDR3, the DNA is TGTGCCTGGACCAAGCCGGGACAGGGGGCCTATGGCTACACCTTC. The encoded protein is CAWTKPGQGAYGYTF.

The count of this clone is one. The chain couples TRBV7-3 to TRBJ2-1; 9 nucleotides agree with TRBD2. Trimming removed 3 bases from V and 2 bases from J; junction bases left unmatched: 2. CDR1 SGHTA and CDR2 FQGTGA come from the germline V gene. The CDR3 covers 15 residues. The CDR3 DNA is TGTGCCAGCAGCTTCAGCGGGGGGCCCTACAATGAGCAGTTCTTC. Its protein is CASSFSGGPYNEQFF.

CDR3 amino acids: CASSQVIGMNTEAFF. The CDR3 region has the DNA TGCGCCAGCAGCCAAGTGATAGGGATGAACACTGAAGCTTTCTTT. The J gene is TRBJ1-1, the V gene TRBV4-1; D uncertain. Germline CDR1 MGHRA, CDR2 YSYEKL. The CDR3 totals 15 residues. Deletions cut 1 base from V and 0 bases from J, with 9 bases between.

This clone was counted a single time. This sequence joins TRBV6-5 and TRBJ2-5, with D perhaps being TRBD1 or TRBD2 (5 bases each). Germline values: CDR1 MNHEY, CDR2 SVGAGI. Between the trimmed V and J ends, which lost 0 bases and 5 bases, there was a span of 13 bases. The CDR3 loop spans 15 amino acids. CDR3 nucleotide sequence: TGTGCCAGCAGTTACTCTCAAAGGGGAGATGAGACCCAGTACTTC. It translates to CASSYSQRGDETQYF.

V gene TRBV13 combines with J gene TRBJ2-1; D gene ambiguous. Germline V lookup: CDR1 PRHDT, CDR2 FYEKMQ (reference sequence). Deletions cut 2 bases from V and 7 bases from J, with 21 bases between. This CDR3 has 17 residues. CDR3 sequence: CASSLLVSPFGTNEQFF. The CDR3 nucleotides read TGTGCCAGCAGCTTACTGGTCAGCCCCTTCGGAACTAATGAGCAGTTCTTC.

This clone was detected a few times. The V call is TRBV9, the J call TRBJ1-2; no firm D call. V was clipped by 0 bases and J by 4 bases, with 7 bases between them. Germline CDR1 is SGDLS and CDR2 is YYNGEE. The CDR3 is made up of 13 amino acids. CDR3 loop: CASSVGVSYGYTF. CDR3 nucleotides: TGTGCCAGCAGCGTAGGGGTCTCCTATGGCTACACCTTC.

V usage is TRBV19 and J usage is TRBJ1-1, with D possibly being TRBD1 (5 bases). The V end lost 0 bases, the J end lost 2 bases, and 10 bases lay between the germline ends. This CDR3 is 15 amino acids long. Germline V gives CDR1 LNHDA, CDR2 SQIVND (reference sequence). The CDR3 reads CASSIDRGPNTEAFF. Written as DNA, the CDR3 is TGTGCCAGTAGTATAGATCGGGGCCCAAACACTGAAGCTTTCTTT.

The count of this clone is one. The DNA for the CDR3 is TGCGCCAGCAGCCGGGGGAATGAGCAGTTCTTC. Translation gives CASSRGNEQFF. The chain carries TRBV4-1 and TRBJ2-1; D possibly matches TRBD1 or TRBD2 (5 bases each). There are 11 residues in the CDR3. Germline V CDR1 and CDR2: MGHRA, YSYEKL. Trimming shortened V by 4 bases and J by 7 bases, and 5 bases separated the two germline ends.

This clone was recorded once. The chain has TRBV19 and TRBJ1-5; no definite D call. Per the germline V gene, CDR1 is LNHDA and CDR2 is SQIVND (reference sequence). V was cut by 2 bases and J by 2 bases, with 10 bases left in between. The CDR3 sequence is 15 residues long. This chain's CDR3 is CASSIWGTRNQPQHF. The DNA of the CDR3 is TGTGCCAGTAGTATATGGGGTACACGCAATCAGCCCCAGCATTTT.

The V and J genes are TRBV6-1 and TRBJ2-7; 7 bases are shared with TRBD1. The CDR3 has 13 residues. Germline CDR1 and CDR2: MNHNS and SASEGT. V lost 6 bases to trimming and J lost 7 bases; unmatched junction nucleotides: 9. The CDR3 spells CASRPGQAGEQYF. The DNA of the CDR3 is TGTGCCAGCAGACCCGGACAGGCTGGGGAGCAGTACTTC.

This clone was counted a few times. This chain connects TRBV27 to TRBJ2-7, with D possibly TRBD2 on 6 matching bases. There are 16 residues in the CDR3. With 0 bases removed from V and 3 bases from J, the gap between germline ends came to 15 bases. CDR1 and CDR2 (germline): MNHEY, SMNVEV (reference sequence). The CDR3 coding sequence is TGTGCCAGCAGTTTATCGAAAGGGACTCTACTCTACGAGCAGTACTTC. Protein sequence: CASSLSKGTLLYEQYF.

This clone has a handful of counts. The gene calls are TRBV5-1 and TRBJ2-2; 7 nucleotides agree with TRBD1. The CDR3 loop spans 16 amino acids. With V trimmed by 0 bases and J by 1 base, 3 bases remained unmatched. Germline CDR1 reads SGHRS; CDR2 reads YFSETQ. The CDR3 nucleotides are TGCGCCAGCAGCTTGGAAGGGGACAGGAACACCGGGGAGCTGTTTTTT. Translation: CASSLEGDRNTGELFF. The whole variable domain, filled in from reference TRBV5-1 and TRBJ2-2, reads KAGVTQTPRYLIKTRGQQVTLSCSPISGHRSVSWYQQTPGQGLQFLFEYFSETQRNKGNFPGRFSGRQFSNSRSEMNVSTLELGDSALYLCASSLEGDRNTGELFFGEGSRLTVL.

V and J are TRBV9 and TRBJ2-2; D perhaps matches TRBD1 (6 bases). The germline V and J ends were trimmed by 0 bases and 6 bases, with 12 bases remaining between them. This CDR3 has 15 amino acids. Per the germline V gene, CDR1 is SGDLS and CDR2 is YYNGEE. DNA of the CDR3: TGTGCCAGCAGCGTAGAACAGGGTGCGTCCGGGGAGCTGTTTTTT. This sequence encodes CASSVEQGASGELFF.

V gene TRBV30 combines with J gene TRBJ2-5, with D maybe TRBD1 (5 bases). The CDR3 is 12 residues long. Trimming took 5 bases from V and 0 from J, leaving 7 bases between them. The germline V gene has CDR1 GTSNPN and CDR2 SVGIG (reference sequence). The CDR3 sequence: CAWDSNQETQYF. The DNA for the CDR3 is TGTGCCTGGGACAGCAACCAAGAGACCCAGTACTTC. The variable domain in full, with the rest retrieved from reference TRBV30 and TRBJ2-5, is SQTIHQWPATLVQPVGSPLSLECTVEGTSNPNLYWYRQAAGRGLQLLFYSVGIGQISSEVPQNLSASRPQDRQFILSSKKLLLSDSGFYLCAWDSNQETQYFGPGTRLLVL.

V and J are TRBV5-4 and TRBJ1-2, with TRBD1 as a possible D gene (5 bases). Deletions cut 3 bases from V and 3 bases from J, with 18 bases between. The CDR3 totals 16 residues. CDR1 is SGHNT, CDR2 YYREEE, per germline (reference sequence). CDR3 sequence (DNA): TGTGCCAGCAGCTCCCTGGAAGGGGACCAAGACTATGGCTACACCTTC. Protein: CASSSLEGDQDYGYTF. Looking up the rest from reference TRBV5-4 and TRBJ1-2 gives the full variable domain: ETGVTQSPTHLIKTRGQQVTLRCSSQSGHNTVSWYQQALGQGPQFIFQYYREEENGRGNFPPRFSGLQFPNYSSELNVNALELDDSALYLCASSSLEGDQDYGYTFGSGTRLTVV.

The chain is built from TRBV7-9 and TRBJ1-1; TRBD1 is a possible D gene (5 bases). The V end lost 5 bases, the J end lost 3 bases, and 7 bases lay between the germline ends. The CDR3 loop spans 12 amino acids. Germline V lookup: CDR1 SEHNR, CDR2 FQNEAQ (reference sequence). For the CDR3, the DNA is TGTGCCAGCAGCCAGGGCGACACTGAAGCTTTCTTT. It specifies CASSQGDTEAFF.

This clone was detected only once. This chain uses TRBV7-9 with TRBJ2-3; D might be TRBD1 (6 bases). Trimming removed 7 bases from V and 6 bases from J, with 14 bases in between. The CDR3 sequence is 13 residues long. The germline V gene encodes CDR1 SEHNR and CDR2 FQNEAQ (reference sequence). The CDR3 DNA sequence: TGTGCCAGCACCACTCCAGGGGTGGATACGCAGTATTTT. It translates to CASTTPGVDTQYF.

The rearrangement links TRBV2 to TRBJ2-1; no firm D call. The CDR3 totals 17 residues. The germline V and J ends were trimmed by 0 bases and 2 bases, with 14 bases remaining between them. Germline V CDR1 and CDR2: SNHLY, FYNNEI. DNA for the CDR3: TGTGCCAGCAGTGAAGCGGTGGGGTGGTCTGCCTACAATGAGCAGTTCTTC. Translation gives CASSEAVGWSAYNEQFF.

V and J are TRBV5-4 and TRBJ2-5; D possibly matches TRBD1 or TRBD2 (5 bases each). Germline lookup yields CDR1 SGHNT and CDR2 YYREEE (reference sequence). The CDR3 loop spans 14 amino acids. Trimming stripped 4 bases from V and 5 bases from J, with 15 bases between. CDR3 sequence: CASSRDASGETQYF. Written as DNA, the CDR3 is TGTGCCAGCAGCCGGGACGCCTCAGGGGAGACCCAGTACTTC.